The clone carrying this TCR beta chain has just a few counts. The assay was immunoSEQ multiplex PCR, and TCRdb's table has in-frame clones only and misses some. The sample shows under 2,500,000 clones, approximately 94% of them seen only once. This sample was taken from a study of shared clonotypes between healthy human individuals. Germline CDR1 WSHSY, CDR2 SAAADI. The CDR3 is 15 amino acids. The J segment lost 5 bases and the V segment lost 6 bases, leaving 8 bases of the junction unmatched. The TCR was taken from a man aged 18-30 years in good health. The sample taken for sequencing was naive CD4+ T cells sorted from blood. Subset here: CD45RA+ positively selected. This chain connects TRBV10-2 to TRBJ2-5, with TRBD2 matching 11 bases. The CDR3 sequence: CASSSNSGRGETQYF. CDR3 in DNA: TGCGCCAGCAGCTCTAATAGCGGGAGGGGGGAGACCCAGTACTTC.